This TCR beta chain was obtained from a study of shared clonotypes between healthy human individuals. Deep was the level used in running the assay. Across several immunoSEQ plates, the genomic DNA of each subset was split evenly. The assay was immunoSEQ multiplex PCR, and TCRdb's table has in-frame clones only and misses some. The sample lists approximately 2,300,000 clones, roughly 90% occurring once. Healthy and HIV-negative, the adult donors had no recent acute infections or vaccinations. Memory CD4+ cells were the fraction left after CD45RA+ naive selection. There are 14 residues in the CDR3. The germline CDR1 and CDR2 sequences are SGHRS and YFSETQ. V gave up 0 bases and J gave up 8 bases, with 11 bases separating them.

The chain has TRBV5-1 and TRBJ1-4; D gene ambiguous. Material: naive CD4+ T cells from PBMCs. The subset denotes: CD45RA+ positively selected. This sequence originates from a man younger than 35 in good health. Some clones in this sample may be carry-over from other donors' samples. DNA for the CDR3: TGCGCCAGCAGCTTGGTCGACGCCCAAGAAAAACTGTTTTTT. Protein sequence: CASSLVDAQEKLFF.